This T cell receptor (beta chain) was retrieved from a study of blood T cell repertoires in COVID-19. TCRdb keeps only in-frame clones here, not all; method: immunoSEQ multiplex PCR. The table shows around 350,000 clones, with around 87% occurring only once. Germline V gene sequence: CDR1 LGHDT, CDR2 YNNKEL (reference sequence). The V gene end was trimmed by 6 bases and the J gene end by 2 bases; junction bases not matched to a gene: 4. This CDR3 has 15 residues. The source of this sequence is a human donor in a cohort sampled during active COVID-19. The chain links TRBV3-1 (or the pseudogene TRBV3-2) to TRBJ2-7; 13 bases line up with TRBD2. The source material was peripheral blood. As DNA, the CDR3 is TGTGCCAGCAGTTTACTAGCGGGAGGGCCCTACGAGCAGTACTTC. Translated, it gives CASSLLAGGPYEQYF.